The 15 T cell receptor beta chains below were found in one sample sequenced in a study of T cell responses to AZD1222 COVID-19 vaccine. The method was immunoSEQ multiplex PCR; TCRdb's version includes in-frame clones alone and lacks a portion of them. This repertoire shows approximately 170,000 clones, around 88% found once; its top ten account for 9.5% to 13%. Sequences were derived from peripheral blood, sampled 28 days after the second AZD1222 dose. These receptors originate from an adult who received the AZD1222 COVID-19 vaccine.

CDR3 nucleotides: TGTGCCAGCAGGGGAGGGACAGGGCGGAGCAATCAGCCCCAGCATTTT. Its protein product is CASRGGTGRSNQPQHF. The rearrangement uses TRBV2 and TRBJ1-5; TRBD1 agrees at 9 bases. This CDR3 is built from 16 residues. Trimming took 6 bases from V and 1 from J; bases not matched to a gene: 7. Germline CDR1 is SNHLY and CDR2 is FYNNEI.

V usage is TRBV11-2 and J usage is TRBJ1-6; possibly TRBD1 for D (5 bases). The CDR3 loop spans 14 amino acids. Trimming took 1 base from V and 10 from J, leaving 11 bases between them. Germline V gene lookup returns CDR1 SGHAT and CDR2 FQNNGV. CDR3 DNA: TGTGCCAGCAGCTTAGGGGGGTCGGGGTCACCCCTCCACTTT. Protein product: CASSLGGSGSPLHF.

CDR3 sequence: CASSLGDKSSYEQYF. The CDR3 DNA reads TGCGCCAGCAGCTTAGGCGATAAGAGCTCCTACGAGCAGTACTTC. The chain joins TRBV5-1 to TRBJ2-7; D uncertain. The V gene's germline CDR1 is SGHRS and CDR2 YFSETQ. V was pared by 2 bases and J by 0 bases, with 12 bases between. The CDR3 extends over 15 amino acids.

CDR3 protein: CASSERSGAGQPQHF. CDR3 bases: TGTGCCAGCAGTGAACGTAGCGGCGCCGGGCAGCCCCAGCATTTT. This chain uses TRBV2 with TRBJ1-5, with D hard to call. The CDR3 is 15 residues long. Trimming stripped 2 bases from V and 7 bases from J, with 15 bases between. Germline V gives CDR1 SNHLY, CDR2 FYNNEI.

This chain connects TRBV7-6 to TRBJ1-5; 9 bases map to TRBD1. The J segment lost 4 bases and the V segment lost 1 base, leaving 2 bases of the junction unmatched. CDR3 size: 15 residues. Germline V gives CDR1 SGHVS, CDR2 FNYEAQ. CDR3 coding DNA: TGTGCCAGCAGCTTAGGGGGGACAGGGAATCAGCCCCAGCATTTT. It encodes CASSLGGTGNQPQHF.

Regarding this clone: The junction and the germline gene differ at one end; a read error may be behind it. This sequence joins TRBV7-7 and TRBJ2-5; TRBD2 matches 7 bases. The CDR3 loop spans 13 amino acids. Germline lookup yields CDR1 SSHAT and CDR2 FNYEAQ (reference sequence). CDR3: CASSRDYQETQYF. The CDR3, as DNA: TGTGCTAGCAGCCGGGACTACCAGGAGACCCAGTACTTC.

The chain couples TRBV28 to TRBJ2-5; 9 bases are a match to TRBD1. The CDR3 is 16 amino acids. With 4 bases clipped from V and 2 bases from J, the junction kept 8 bases outside the gene matches. Germline CDR1 and CDR2: MDHEN and SYDVKM. CDR3: CASSSTTDRGQETQYF. In nucleotides, the CDR3 is TGTGCCAGCAGTTCTACCACGGACAGGGGACAAGAGACCCAGTACTTC.

V is TRBV19 and J is TRBJ1-5; 7 nucleotides align to TRBD1. V gave up 5 bases and J gave up 2 bases; unmatched junction bases: 6. Germline V gene data show CDR1 as LNHDA and CDR2 as SQIVND (reference sequence). CDR3 length equals 15 residues. The CDR3 nucleotides read TGTGCCAGTAGTCAGACAGGGAAGGGCAATCAGCCCCAGCATTTT. Its protein is CASSQTGKGNQPQHF.

The chain is built from TRBV6-6 and TRBJ2-1, with 7 bases matching TRBD1. Trimming took 0 bases from V and 6 from J; bases not matched to a gene: 8. This CDR3 contains 16 residues. The germline V gene encodes CDR1 MNHNY and CDR2 SVGAGI (reference sequence). DNA of the CDR3: TGTGCCAGCAGTTACTCTGGGGACAGTAGAGCCAATGAGCAGTTCTTC. Its translation: CASSYSGDSRANEQFF.

This rearrangement joins TRBV3-1 (or the pseudogene TRBV3-2) to TRBJ1-2, with TRBD1 matching 9 bases. This CDR3 has 13 residues. Germline CDR1 LGHDT, CDR2 YNNKEL (reference sequence). The V and J ends lost 4 bases and 7 bases, in that order; junction bases with no gene match: 4. CDR3 sequence reads: CASSPRTGVGYTF. In nucleotides, the CDR3 is TGTGCCAGCAGCCCTAGGACAGGGGTTGGCTACACCTTC.

The CDR3 spells CASSPSSWAGGSSPLHF. The CDR3 DNA reads TGTGCCAGCAGCCCATCTAGTTGGGCAGGGGGTAGTTCACCCCTCCACTTT. The chain recombines TRBV5-4 with TRBJ1-6, with 7 bases that match TRBD1. Germline V gene lookup returns CDR1 SGHNT and CDR2 YYREEE (reference sequence). The CDR3 is 17 residues long. The J segment lost 9 bases and the V segment lost 4 bases, leaving 16 bases of the junction unmatched.

V and J are TRBV10-3 and TRBJ1-5, with a tentative D call TRBD1 (6 bases). The germline CDR1 and CDR2 sequences are ENHRY and SYGVKD. V was pared by 2 bases and J by 7 bases, with 18 bases between. The CDR3 length is 16 residues. DNA for the CDR3: TGTGCCATCAGTGAGGTAAACAGGGCCCCTCCACAGCCCCAGCATTTT. Residues: CAISEVNRAPPQPQHF.

The chain has TRBV5-1 and TRBJ1-4; D is unresolved. V lost 0 bases and J lost 4, with 10 bases in between. This CDR3 contains 15 residues. Germline V lookup: CDR1 SGHRS, CDR2 YFSETQ. CDR3 coding DNA: TGCGCCAGCAGCTTGGAGTCAGACCTTAATGAAAAACTGTTTTTT. It yields the protein CASSLESDLNEKLFF. Based on the CDR3 plus reference TRBV5-1 and TRBJ1-4, the full variable domain is KAGVTQTPRYLIKTRGQQVTLSCSPISGHRSVSWYQQTPGQGLQFLFEYFSETQRNKGNFPGRFSGRQFSNSRSEMNVSTLELGDSALYLCASSLESDLNEKLFFGSGTQLSVL.

The chain combines TRBV6-2 or TRBV6-3 with TRBJ1-2; tentatively, D is TRBD1 (6 bases). In germline, CDR1 is MNHEY, CDR2 SVGEGT. V was shortened by 1 base and J by 5 bases, with 17 bases between the two germline ends. There are 16 residues in the CDR3. The CDR3 DNA reads TGTGCCAGCAGTTACTTTCGGACGGGGGCGGATTATGGCTACACCTTC. Translation gives CASSYFRTGADYGYTF.

This chain connects TRBV6-5 to TRBJ1-5, with D possibly TRBD1 on 5 matching bases. V lost 4 bases and J 5 bases, leaving 12 bases between the germline ends. Germline V lookup: CDR1 MNHEY, CDR2 SVGAGI. The CDR3 length is 14 residues. CDR3 region: CASSFSDSYQPQHF. The CDR3 bases are TGTGCCAGCAGTTTCTCCGACAGTTATCAGCCCCAGCATTTT.